A single sample is the source of the 32 T cell receptor beta chains below, sequenced in a study of shared clonotypes between healthy human individuals. Sequencing used immunoSEQ multiplex PCR; TCRdb keeps in-frame clones, though not all of them. The profile covers fewer than 550,000 clones, with 60% to 80% appearing a single time and about 12% taken by the ten largest. Sample: PBMCs. These receptors came from a woman aged 40 to 49 in good health. Some clones in this sample may be carry-over from other donors' samples.

Turning to this clone: Other DNA sequences in the same sample also yield this CDR3. The genes are TRBV5-1 and TRBJ1-2, with 7 bases matching TRBD1. The V gene's germline CDR1 is SGHRS and CDR2 YFSETQ. V gave up 4 bases and J gave up 2 bases; unmatched junction bases: 5. The CDR3 is made up of 14 amino acids. The CDR3 DNA follows: TGCGCCAGCAGCCCTCAGGGGGGGAACTATGGCTACACCTTC. It codes for CASSPQGGNYGYTF.

The V gene is TRBV13, the J gene TRBJ2-5; 8 positions agree with TRBD2. Per the germline V gene, CDR1 is PRHDT and CDR2 is FYEKMQ (reference sequence). The CDR3 is made up of 15 amino acids. Trimming took 3 bases from V and 3 from J; bases not matched to a gene: 6. In DNA form, the CDR3 reads TGTGCCAGCAGCTTGGGGCGGGAGGTTGAAGAGACCCAGTACTTC. Protein sequence: CASSLGREVEETQYF.

V gene TRBV6-1 combines with J gene TRBJ2-7, with TRBD2 as a possible D gene (6 bases). V lost 2 bases and J 5 bases, leaving 19 bases between the germline ends. Per the germline V gene, CDR1 is MNHNS and CDR2 is SASEGT. The CDR3 spans 16 residues. CDR3 DNA: TGTGCCAGCAGTGAACTCCGGGGGTTGGGCAACCACGAGCAGTACTTC. It yields the protein CASSELRGLGNHEQYF.

The V and J genes are TRBV6-1 and TRBJ1-1, with D possibly TRBD1 on 5 matching bases. The CDR3 sequence is 14 residues long. CDR1 is MNHNS and CDR2 is SASEGT in the germline V gene. Trimming removed 0 bases at V and 9 bases at J, with 14 bases between. Written as DNA, the CDR3 is TGTGCCAGCAGTGAAGCGGGATACAGGTTCAAAGCTTTCTTT. Translated, it gives CASSEAGYRFKAFF.

V gene TRBV5-4 combines with J gene TRBJ2-7; D not resolved. Germline V gene data show CDR1 as SGHNT and CDR2 as YYREEE (reference sequence). With 4 bases removed from V and 0 bases from J, the gap between germline ends came to 14 bases. This CDR3 is built from 15 residues. DNA for the CDR3: TGTGCCAGCAGCCGAAGCGAGTCCTCCTCCTACGAGCAGTACTTC. It is translated as CASSRSESSSYEQYF.

This clone occurred once. This rearrangement joins TRBV6-1 to TRBJ2-5; 8 bases are a match to TRBD1. V lost 0 bases, J lost 1 base, and 4 bases stayed unmatched. The germline gives CDR1 MNHNS, CDR2 SASEGT. The CDR3 runs 16 residues. Here the CDR3 DNA reads TGTGCCAGCAGTGAAGCTCGGGACAGGACCCAAGAGACCCAGTACTTC. Amino acids: CASSEARDRTQETQYF.

The rearrangement joins TRBV5-1 to TRBJ1-4; D gene unclear. The CDR3 totals 14 residues. Germline V gives CDR1 SGHRS, CDR2 YFSETQ. The ends were cut back, 1 base at V and 8 bases at J, with 12 bases in the middle. The CDR3 region has the DNA TGCGCCAGCAGCTTGAATGGGGTCCGCGAAAAACTGTTTTTT. This codes for CASSLNGVREKLFF.

Here the CDR3 reads CASKTAASQGPLHF. The CDR3 bases are TGTGCCAGCAAGACAGCAGCCTCCCAAGGGCCCCTCCACTTT. This sequence joins TRBV2 and TRBJ1-6, with a possible D match to TRBD1 (5 bases). V dropped 7 bases and J dropped 13 bases, with 20 bases sitting between them. This CDR3 region has 14 residues. In germline, CDR1 is SNHLY, CDR2 FYNNEI. Complete variable domain (other parts from reference TRBV2 and TRBJ1-6): EPEVTQTPSHQVTQMGQEVILRCVPISNHLYFYWYRQILGQKVEFLVSFYNNEISEKSEIFDDQFSVERPDGSNFTLKIRSTKLEDSAMYFCASKTAASQGPLHFGNGTRLTVT.

As to this clone: This likely traces to a read error, being one base from a far larger clone. This chain uses TRBV5-4 with TRBJ2-7; possibly TRBD1 for D (5 bases). Germline-derived CDR1 and CDR2 are SGHNT and YYREEE (reference sequence). The CDR3 sequence is 14 residues long. The CDR3 DNA is TGTACCAGCAGCTTGGGGCAATGGAAGGGCGAGCAGTACTTC. It codes for CTSSLGQWKGEQYF.

This chain connects TRBV7-3 to TRBJ2-1; 12 bases map to TRBD2. The V segment lost 2 bases and the J segment 2 bases; nucleotides outside the gene matches: 10. The CDR3 is made up of 19 amino acids. The V gene's germline CDR1 is SGHTA and CDR2 FQGTGA. CDR3 DNA sequence: TGTGCCAGCAGCTTATCCGGGGCTAGCGGGAGGGCCGCCTACAATGAGCAGTTCTTC. This gives the protein CASSLSGASGRAAYNEQFF. The complete variable domain, with remaining parts taken from reference TRBV7-3 and TRBJ2-1, reads GAGVSQTPSNKVTEKGKYVELRCDPISGHTALYWYRQSLGQGPEFLIYFQGTGAADDSGLPNDRFFAVRPEGSVSTLKIQRTERGDSAVYLCASSLSGASGRAAYNEQFFGPGTRLTVL.

The chain is built from TRBV28 and TRBJ2-4; TRBD2 agrees at 7 bases. V lost 4 bases, J lost 2 bases, and 5 bases stayed unmatched. CDR3 length: 15 residues. Germline CDR1 reads MDHEN; CDR2 reads SYDVKM. The CDR3 is CASSWAGETKNIQYF. The CDR3 region has the DNA TGTGCCAGCAGTTGGGCGGGAGAAACCAAAAACATTCAGTACTTC. Full variable domain (rest looked up from reference TRBV28 and TRBJ2-4): DVKVTQSSRYLVKRTGEKVFLECVQDMDHENMFWYRQDPGLGLRLIYFSYDVKMKEKGDIPEGYSVSREKKERFSLILESASTNQTSMYLCASSWAGETKNIQYFGAGTRLSVL.

CDR3 residues: CASSPGLAGSSYEQYF. CDR3 in DNA: TGTGCCAGCAGCCCAGGGCTAGCGGGGTCGTCCTACGAGCAGTACTTC. The chain uses TRBV5-4 and TRBJ2-7, with 9 bases fitting TRBD2. V lost 4 bases and J lost 1; bases outside the gene matches: 9. Looked up from germline, CDR1 is SGHNT and CDR2 is YYREEE (reference sequence). This CDR3 has 16 residues.

The V and J genes are TRBV29-1 and TRBJ2-1; 9 bases agree with TRBD1. Looked up from germline, CDR1 is SQVTM and CDR2 is ANQGSEA. After removal of 4 bases from V and 7 bases from J, the junction contained 8 bases not matched to a gene. The CDR3 is 14 residues long. The CDR3 DNA reads TGCAGCGTTGCTACAGGGGGCGGTGGGAATGAGCAGTTCTTC. This encodes CSVATGGGGNEQFF.

This sequence joins TRBV7-8 and TRBJ1-1, with a weak D call TRBD1 (6 bases). This CDR3 has 14 residues. Germline V CDR1 and CDR2: SGHVS, FQNEAQ. Trimming cost V 3 bases and J 1 base, with 9 bases left between them. The CDR3 bases are TGTGCCAGCAGCTTCCCGACAGGGAACACTGAAGCTTTCTTT. The encoded protein is CASSFPTGNTEAFF.

On this clone itself: The sample holds other DNA sequences that translate to the same CDR3. J is TRBJ1-4 and V is TRBV28; D is undetermined. V lost 5 bases and J lost 5, with 3 bases in between. The CDR3 has 11 amino acids. The germline V gene has CDR1 MDHEN and CDR2 SYDVKM. In DNA, the CDR3 is TGTGCCAGCAGTACCAATGAAAAACTGTTTTTT. It specifies CASSTNEKLFF.

The V call is TRBV5-1, the J call TRBJ2-7, with D tentatively TRBD2 (5 bases). The CDR3 is 12 residues long. Germline assignment: CDR1 SGHRS and CDR2 YFSETQ. The ends were cut back, 7 bases at V and 6 bases at J, with 14 bases in the middle. As DNA, the CDR3 is TGCGCCAGCGCGCGAGGGTCAAGCGAGCAGTACTTC. Its protein is CASARGSSEQYF.

Only a few counts were recorded for this clone. The chain combines TRBV2 with TRBJ2-1; a weak D match, TRBD2 (5 bases). Germline V lookup: CDR1 SNHLY, CDR2 FYNNEI. The CDR3 totals 15 residues. Trimming removed 6 bases at V and 4 bases at J, with 16 bases between. CDR3 residues: CASSAEPSSYNEQFF. The CDR3 nucleotides are TGTGCCAGCAGCGCTGAACCTAGCTCGTACAATGAGCAGTTCTTC. Full variable domain (outside the CDR3, taken from reference TRBV2 and TRBJ2-1): EPEVTQTPSHQVTQMGQEVILRCVPISNHLYFYWYRQILGQKVEFLVSFYNNEISEKSEIFDDQFSVERPDGSNFTLKIRSTKLEDSAMYFCASSAEPSSYNEQFFGPGTRLTVL.

J is TRBJ1-2 and V is TRBV7-6, with a tentative D call TRBD1 (6 bases). CDR3 length: 16 amino acids. CDR1 SGHVS and CDR2 FNYEAQ come from the germline V gene. Trimming took 5 bases from V and 3 from J, leaving 19 bases between them. The CDR3, as DNA: TGTGCCAGCAGCCCCCTATTACAGGGAGATCACTATGGCTACACCTTC. Translating gives CASSPLLQGDHYGYTF.

J is TRBJ2-7 and V is TRBV7-9; the D call may be TRBD1 or TRBD2 (5 bases each). The CDR3 contains 17 residues. Germline V gene sequence: CDR1 SEHNR, CDR2 FQNEAQ (reference sequence). V lost 5 bases, J lost 0 bases, and 20 bases lay in between. CDR3 nucleotide sequence: TGTGCCAGCAGCACACTATATGTGGGGGAGACCTCCTACGAGCAGTACTTC. It translates to CASSTLYVGETSYEQYF. Full variable domain (rest looked up from reference TRBV7-9 and TRBJ2-7): DTGVSQNPRHKITKRGQNVTFRCDPISEHNRLYWYRQTLGQGPEFLTYFQNEAQLEKSRLLSDRFSAERPKGSFSTLEIQRTEQGDSAMYLCASSTLYVGETSYEQYFGPGTRLTVT.

This chain uses TRBV19 with TRBJ2-7; unclear D gene. V gave up 1 base and J gave up 0 bases, with 7 bases separating them. CDR1 is LNHDA and CDR2 is SQIVND in the germline V gene (reference sequence). The CDR3 spans 14 residues. The CDR3 here is CASSIVADSYEQYF. Written as DNA, the CDR3 is TGTGCCAGTAGTATAGTGGCAGACTCCTACGAGCAGTACTTC. The entire variable domain, with the rest obtained from reference TRBV19 and TRBJ2-7, is as follows: DGGITQSPKYLFRKEGQNVTLSCEQNLNHDAMYWYRQDPGQGLRLIYYSQIVNDFQKGDIAEGYSVSREKKESFPLTVTSAQKNPTAFYLCASSIVADSYEQYFGPGTRLTVT.

The V and J genes are TRBV7-3 and TRBJ1-1; D is undetermined. The length of the CDR3 is 13 residues. Germline CDR1 is SGHTA and CDR2 is FQGTGA. Trimming left V 0 bases short and J 7 bases short, with 9 bases between. The CDR3 DNA reads as TGTGCCAGCAGCTTAACCGTTCGTAATGAAGCTTTCTTT. Translated: CASSLTVRNEAFF.

This rearrangement joins TRBV7-3 to TRBJ2-1, with D perhaps matching TRBD1 or TRBD2 (5 bases each). The CDR3 extends over 12 amino acids. Germline V gives CDR1 SGHTA, CDR2 FQGTGA. V lost 5 bases to trimming and J lost 9 bases, with 11 bases between them. The chain's CDR3 is CASSQNGGEQFF. DNA for the CDR3: TGTGCCAGCAGCCAAAATGGGGGTGAGCAGTTCTTC. Filled out from reference TRBV7-3 and TRBJ2-1, the complete variable domain reads GAGVSQTPSNKVTEKGKYVELRCDPISGHTALYWYRQSLGQGPEFLIYFQGTGAADDSGLPNDRFFAVRPEGSVSTLKIQRTERGDSAVYLCASSQNGGEQFFGPGTRLTVL.

The chain carries TRBV5-1 and TRBJ1-1, with 9 bases lining up with TRBD1. J lost 4 bases, V lost 1 base, and 5 bases had no gene match. CDR3 size: 15 residues. The germline V gene encodes CDR1 SGHRS and CDR2 YFSETQ. CDR3 region: CASSLTGTGFTEAFF. Written as DNA, the CDR3 is TGCGCCAGCAGCTTGACCGGGACAGGGTTCACTGAAGCTTTCTTT.

This chain connects TRBV18 to TRBJ1-2; no firm D call. The V gene lost 6 bases and the J gene lost 2 bases, with 16 bases spanning the gap. This CDR3 spans 15 amino acids. Looked up from germline, CDR1 is KGHSH and CDR2 is LQKENI. CDR3 in DNA: TGTGCCAGCTCCCCAACCGACGACCTAAACTATGGCTACACCTTC. Protein product: CASSPTDDLNYGYTF. Supplemented by reference TRBV18 and TRBJ1-2, the full variable domain reads NAGVMQNPRHLVRRRGQEARLRCSPMKGHSHVYWYRQLPEEGLKFMVYLQKENIIDESGMPKERFSAEFPKEGPSILRIQQVVRGDSAAYFCASSPTDDLNYGYTFGSGTRLTVV.

The chain recombines TRBV5-1 with TRBJ2-7; D possibly corresponds to TRBD2 (5 bases). Germline V gene sequence: CDR1 SGHRS, CDR2 YFSETQ. This CDR3 spans 12 amino acids. V dropped 7 bases and J dropped 7 bases, with 15 bases sitting between them. DNA of the CDR3: TGCGCCAGCGCCGAACCATCGGGGGAGCAGTACTTC. As protein: CASAEPSGEQYF.

V is TRBV30 and J is TRBJ2-3; 7 bases line up with TRBD2. This CDR3 spans 15 amino acids. Losses at the gene ends were 2 bases for V and 2 bases for J; bases not matched to a gene: 7. Germline-derived CDR1 and CDR2 are GTSNPN and SVGIG (reference sequence). In DNA, the CDR3 is TGTGCCTGGAGTAAAACTAGCGCAATCACAGATACGCAGTATTTT. The encoded protein is CAWSKTSAITDTQYF.

The chain employs TRBV21-1 and TRBJ1-3; the table's D call of TRBD1 was not tested on the DNA. TRBV21-1 has pseudogene status. This CDR3 is built from 18 residues. DNA for the CDR3: TGTGCCAGCAGCAAAGCGCGGGGACAGGCGCCCTCTGGAAACACCATATATTTT. Translating gives CASSKARGQAPSGNTIYF.

V gene TRBV5-6 combines with J gene TRBJ2-7; D not resolved. Looked up from germline, CDR1 is SGHDT and CDR2 is YYEEEE. V gave up 4 bases and J gave up 6 bases, with 11 bases separating them. The CDR3 contains 12 residues. CDR3 amino acids: CASSTRKSEQYF. The CDR3 DNA reads TGTGCCAGCAGCACCCGGAAGAGCGAGCAGTACTTC.

The rearrangement joins TRBV5-1 to TRBJ2-1; TRBD2 agrees at 8 bases. CDR1 is SGHRS, CDR2 YFSETQ, per germline. Losses at the gene ends were 7 bases for V and 7 bases for J; bases not matched to a gene: 13. The CDR3 runs to 15 residues. The CDR3 sequence is CASVGVPGGGNEQFF. DNA for the CDR3: TGCGCCAGCGTAGGGGTGCCGGGAGGGGGGAATGAGCAGTTCTTC.

This chain connects TRBV7-2 to TRBJ2-7, with TRBD2 as a possible D gene (7 bases). The ends were cut back, 3 bases at V and 2 bases at J, with 11 bases in the middle. The CDR3 totals 14 residues. Germline CDR1 reads SGHTA; CDR2 reads FQGNSA. The CDR3 loop is CASSLGGLTYEQYF. The CDR3 DNA is TGTGCCAGCAGCTTGGGGGGGCTAACCTACGAGCAGTACTTC.

The V and J genes are TRBV19 and TRBJ1-1; D ambiguous. Trimming took 5 bases from V and 0 from J, leaving 7 bases between them. This CDR3 has 13 residues. The germline gives CDR1 LNHDA, CDR2 SQIVND (reference sequence). The CDR3 region has the DNA TGTGCCAGTAGTCAGCAGATGAACACTGAAGCTTTCTTT. Protein: CASSQQMNTEAFF.

This rearrangement joins TRBV9 to TRBJ2-7, with 7 bases matching TRBD2. After removal of 4 bases from V and 4 bases from J, the junction contained 11 bases not matched to a gene. Germline V lookup: CDR1 SGDLS, CDR2 YYNGEE. This CDR3 is 15 amino acids long. CDR3 residues: CASSPSGGLPYEQYF. In nucleotides, the CDR3 is TGTGCCAGCAGCCCCTCGGGAGGCCTACCGTACGAGCAGTACTTC.